The 13 T cell receptor beta chains below were found in one sample sequenced in a study of PD-1 blockade in classical Hodgkin lymphoma. Generated by immunoSEQ multiplex PCR, the TCRdb table keeps only in-frame clones and is missing some. The sample comprises around 21,000 clones, roughly 80% of which are singletons, and around 7% rests with the top ten. As for time point: cycle 4 day 1 (C4D1), after 6 weeks of nivolumab. Each and every patient relapsed after autologous stem cell transplantation, and patients got differing brentuximab vedotin exposure. PBMCs were thawed, and CD8+ T cells were then isolated from them by magnetic negative selection. Material: CD8+ T cells from blood, obtained before the fourth cycle of nivolumab. Receptors were obtained from a human donor with classical Hodgkin lymphoma.

J is TRBJ1-5 and V is TRBV6-1, with 9 bases identical to TRBD1. CDR3 length: 16 residues. V was clipped by 2 bases and J by 6 bases; unmatched bases: 8. The germline CDR1 and CDR2 sequences are MNHNS and SASEGT. CDR3 sequence reads: CASSEPPGQGFQPQHF. CDR3 DNA: TGTGCCAGCAGTGAACCACCGGGACAGGGTTTTCAGCCCCAGCATTTT.

The chain carries TRBV2 and TRBJ1-5; a possible D gene is TRBD1 (6 bases). Between the trimmed V and J ends, which lost 6 bases and 7 bases, there was a span of 13 bases. CDR1 SNHLY and CDR2 FYNNEI come from the germline V gene. There are 13 residues in the CDR3. The CDR3 DNA is TGTGCCAGCAGCCAAGCAGGGGCCCAGCCCCAGCATTTT. This gives the protein CASSQAGAQPQHF.

The genes are TRBV29-1 and TRBJ2-1, with a weak D call TRBD2 (6 bases). This CDR3 contains 14 residues. The germline CDR1 and CDR2 sequences are SQVTM and ANQGSEA. Trimming removed 3 bases from V and 4 bases from J, with 13 bases in between. CDR3 sequence reads: CSVEGTLAYNEQFF. CDR3 nucleotides: TGCAGCGTTGAGGGGACTTTGGCTTACAATGAGCAGTTCTTC.

J is TRBJ1-2 and V is TRBV28, with 9 bases that match TRBD1. Trimming removed 2 bases from V and 5 bases from J; junction bases left unmatched: 3. CDR3 size: 14 residues. The V gene's germline CDR1 is MDHEN and CDR2 SYDVKM. CDR3 nucleotides: TGTGCCAGCAGTTTAACCGGGACAGGGTATGGCTACACCTTC. It is translated as CASSLTGTGYGYTF.

The chain uses TRBV27 and TRBJ1-1; possibly TRBD1 for D (5 bases). The CDR3 length is 13 residues. V lost 3 bases and J lost 5, with 10 bases in between. Germline V gene sequence: CDR1 MNHEY, CDR2 SMNVEV (reference sequence). The DNA of the CDR3 is TGTGCCAGCAGTTTGAGGGAGGGGACTGAAGCTTTCTTT. Its protein product is CASSLREGTEAFF.

This clone came up once. This chain links TRBV9 with TRBJ2-5; TRBD2 might be the D (6 bases). The CDR3 length is 14 residues. Trimming cost V 3 bases and J 3 bases, with 12 bases left between them. The germline gives CDR1 SGDLS, CDR2 YYNGEE. The CDR3 nucleotides are TGTGCCAGCAGCGCCCCGACTAGAGAAGAGACCCAGTACTTC. Translating gives CASSAPTREETQYF.

The chain links TRBV7-2 to TRBJ1-5; D gene unclear. V lost 1 base and J lost 2, with 12 bases in between. Germline CDR1 SGHTA, CDR2 FQGNSA. The CDR3 has 16 amino acids. DNA for the CDR3: TGTGCCAGCAGCTTAGTCCAGCCCCAAGGCAATCAGCCCCAGCATTTT. Its translation: CASSLVQPQGNQPQHF. Filled out from reference TRBV7-2 and TRBJ1-5, the complete variable domain reads GAGVSQSPSNKVTEKGKDVELRCDPISGHTALYWYRQSLGQGLEFLIYFQGNSAPDKSGLPSDRFSAERTGGSVSTLTIQRTQQEDSAVYLCASSLVQPQGNQPQHFGDGTRLSIL.

This clone was seen only once. The rearrangement joins TRBV25-1 to TRBJ2-1; D ambiguous. This CDR3 contains 11 residues. V was cut by 8 bases and J by 4 bases, with 6 bases left in between. Germline V CDR1 and CDR2: MGHDK, SYGVNS. CDR3 nucleotides: TGTGCCAGCGAAGGGTACAATGAGCAGTTCTTC. Its protein is CASEGYNEQFF.

Concerning this clone: Because it lacks the conserved phenylalanine or tryptophan at the end, this CDR3 is likely a read error. This chain joins TRBV18 and TRBJ1-2, with D unresolved. The V gene's germline CDR1 is KGHSH and CDR2 LQKENI. Trimming pared 2 bases from V and 7 bases from J, leaving 11 bases between. The CDR3 contains 13 residues. CDR3 nucleotide sequence: TGTGCCAGCTCACCAGAGGCAGGCCGTGGCTACACCCTC. Translation gives CASSPEAGRGYTL.

The chain links TRBV27 to TRBJ2-7, with a possible D match to TRBD2 (6 bases). The CDR3 is made up of 14 amino acids. Per germline, CDR1 MNHEY and CDR2 SMNVEV (reference sequence). V was shortened by 1 base and J by 3 bases, with 10 bases between the two germline ends. The CDR3 bases are TGTGCCAGCAGTTTATTAGGAGGGAACTACGAGCAGTACTTC. It is translated as CASSLLGGNYEQYF.

The rearrangement joins TRBV9 to TRBJ1-3; weak D call: TRBD1 (6 bases). Germline assignment: CDR1 SGDLS and CDR2 YYNGEE. The V end was cut by 0 bases, the J end by 0 bases, with 10 bases between. This CDR3 spans 16 amino acids. The CDR3 reads CASSVGWDNSGNTIYF. The CDR3 nucleotides read TGTGCCAGCAGCGTAGGGTGGGACAACTCTGGAAACACCATATATTTT.

The chain carries TRBV5-1 and TRBJ1-1, with D maybe TRBD1 (6 bases). Germline CDR1 and CDR2: SGHRS and YFSETQ. V was clipped by 8 bases and J by 6 bases, with 17 bases between them. This CDR3 has 13 residues. CDR3 bases: TGCGCCAGAAGAATTACAGGGCTCGCTGAAGCTTTCTTT. It is translated as CARRITGLAEAFF. The variable domain in full, completed from reference TRBV5-1 and TRBJ1-1, reads KAGVTQTPRYLIKTRGQQVTLSCSPISGHRSVSWYQQTPGQGLQFLFEYFSETQRNKGNFPGRFSGRQFSNSRSEMNVSTLELGDSALYLCARRITGLAEAFFGQGTRLTVV.

By share, this clone counts as medium-sized. The chain combines TRBV5-1 with TRBJ2-7; D is possibly TRBD2 (5 bases). Germline CDR1 is SGHRS and CDR2 is YFSETQ. V lost 2 bases, J lost 0 bases, and 12 bases lay in between. CDR3 length: 15 residues. The CDR3 DNA reads as TGCGCCAGCAGCTTTGAGGGCCATAGCTCCTACGAGCAGTACTTC. This sequence encodes CASSFEGHSSYEQYF.